The clone carrying this T cell receptor beta chain was observed at least ten times. The CDR3 extends over 15 amino acids. CDR1 SNHLY and CDR2 FYNNEI come from the germline V gene. V was clipped by 8 bases and J by 3 bases, with 18 bases between them. These data originate in a study of tumor-infiltrating lymphocytes in glioblastoma multiforme. TCR beta libraries were built from RNA through three nested multiplex PCR rounds using modified ARM-PCR. TCRdb processed the multiplex PCR reads anew with MiXCR; each CDR3 protein has one entry. The table records 10,000 to 15,000 distinct CDR3 sequences, 64% of them present only once.

Sequencing input: brain tumor tissue. V gene TRBV2 combines with J gene TRBJ2-3, with D possibly being TRBD1 or TRBD2 (5 bases each). This clonotype was sampled from a male donor with glioblastoma. This CDR3 is CASRDGAASTDTQYF. As DNA, the CDR3 is TGTGCCAGCCGGGATGGGGCTGCTTCTACAGATACGCAGTATTTT.